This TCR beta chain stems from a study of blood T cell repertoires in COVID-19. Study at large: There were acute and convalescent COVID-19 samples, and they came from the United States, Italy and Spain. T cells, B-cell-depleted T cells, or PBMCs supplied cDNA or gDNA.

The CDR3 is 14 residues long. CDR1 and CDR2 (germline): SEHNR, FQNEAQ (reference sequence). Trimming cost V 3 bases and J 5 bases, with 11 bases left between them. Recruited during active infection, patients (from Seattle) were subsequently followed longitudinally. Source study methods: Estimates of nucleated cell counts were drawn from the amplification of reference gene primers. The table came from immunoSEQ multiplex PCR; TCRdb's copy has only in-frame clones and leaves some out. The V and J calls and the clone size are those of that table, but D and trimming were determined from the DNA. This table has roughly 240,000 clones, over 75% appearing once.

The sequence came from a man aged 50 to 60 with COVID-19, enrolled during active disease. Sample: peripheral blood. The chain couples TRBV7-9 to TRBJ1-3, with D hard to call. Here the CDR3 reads CASSFPVIRNTIYF. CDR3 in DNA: TGTGCCAGCAGCTTCCCCGTTATTCGAAACACCATATATTTT. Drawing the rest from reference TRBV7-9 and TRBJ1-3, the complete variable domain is DTGVSQNPRHKITKRGQNVTFRCDPISEHNRLYWYRQTLGQGPEFLTYFQNEAQLEKSRLLSDRFSAERPKGSFSTLEIQRTEQGDSAMYLCASSFPVIRNTIYFGEGSWLTVV.